The TCR beta chain under discussion was sequenced for a study of OX40 agonist ivuxolimab in advanced cancers. Study in general: The dose-escalation cohort had hepatocellular carcinoma, melanoma, renal cell or head and neck cancer.

Trimming at V came to 5 bases and at J to 4 bases, leaving 7 bases not matched to a gene. This CDR3 contains 16 residues. The V gene's germline CDR1 is MDHEN and CDR2 SYDVKM. Here immunoSEQ multiplex PCR was the method, and the copy in TCRdb shows in-frame clones only, minus some. Of approximately 32,000 clones listed, approximately 81% are singletons. This clonotype originated in an adult with an advanced solid tumor such as melanoma, head and neck, liver or kidney cancer. The sequenced sample was CD4+ or CD8+ T cells sorted from blood, obtained in a trial of the OX40 agonist ivuxolimab. The chain combines TRBV28 with TRBJ2-1, with TRBD2 matching over 11 bases. The CDR3 DNA follows: TGTGCCAGCAGTCAGGGACTAGCGGAGACTTACAATGAGCAGTTCTTC. Translating it yields CASSQGLAETYNEQFF.